The rows below give T cell receptor beta chains drawn from one sample of a study of T cell changes during pregnancy in multiple sclerosis. The protocol was immunoSEQ multiplex PCR, while the TCRdb copy is restricted to in-frame clones and leaves out a portion. The sample consists of approximately 69,000 clones, 90% to 95% of them appearing once. The input for sequencing was CD4+ T cells from peripheral blood mononuclear cells, taken in the third trimester of pregnancy. Source of these receptors: a female donor in good health, enrolled as a control in a pregnancy study. The CDR3 runs from the conserved cysteine through the conserved F or W. A D gene is named only where the DNA matches it firmly. Size values are once, few and many counts, or a class for expanded clones, and some rows have none.

J gene: TRBJ2-7; D gene: TRBD1; clone size: once; V gene: TRBV14; CDR3 length: 13; CDR3 DNA: TGTGCCAGCAGCCAGGGACAGGGGAGCGAGCAGTACTTC; CDR3 protein: CASSQGQGSEQYF
J gene: TRBJ1-5; D gene: -; clone size: -; V gene: TRBV15; CDR3 length: 15; CDR3 DNA: TGTGCCACCAGCAGAGGGACAGATAGCAATCAGCCCCAGCATTTT; CDR3 protein: CATSRGTDSNQPQHF
J gene: TRBJ1-1; D gene: -; clone size: once; V gene: TRBV6-6; CDR3 length: 14; CDR3 DNA: TGTGCCAGCAGTTACTCGCCAGGGGACACTGAAGCTTTCTTT; CDR3 protein: CASSYSPGDTEAFF
J gene: TRBJ1-5; D gene: -; clone size: few; V gene: TRBV30; CDR3 length: 14; CDR3 DNA: TGTGCCTGGAGTGTTGTGGGCAGCAATCAGCCCCAGCATTTT; CDR3 protein: CAWSVVGSNQPQHF
J gene: TRBJ1-1; D gene: TRBD1; clone size: -; V gene: TRBV7-2; CDR3 length: 13; CDR3 DNA: TGTGCCAGCAGGCAGGGGGCGAACACTGAAGCTTTCTTT; CDR3 protein: CASRQGANTEAFF
J gene: TRBJ2-3; D gene: TRBD2; clone size: once; V gene: TRBV5-4; CDR3 length: 15; CDR3 DNA: TGTGCCAGCAGCTTGGACTCGGGGGGGACAGATACGCAGTATTTT; CDR3 protein: CASSLDSGGTDTQYF
J gene: TRBJ2-4; D gene: -; clone size: -; V gene: TRBV5-7; CDR3 length: 16; CDR3 DNA: TGTGCCAGCAGGCACTTGTGGACACGGAACAAAAACATTCAGTACTTC; CDR3 protein: CASRHLWTRNKNIQYF
J gene: TRBJ2-7; D gene: -; clone size: -; V gene: TRBV27; CDR3 length: 15; CDR3 DNA: TGTGCCAGCAGGGTCCGGACGCTAGCTCTCTACGAGCAGTACTTC; CDR3 protein: CASRVRTLALYEQYF
J gene: TRBJ1-3; D gene: -; clone size: -; V gene: TRBV6-5; CDR3 length: 16; CDR3 DNA: TGTGCCAGCAGTTACGTAGCGGACCTACCTGGAAACACCATATATTTT; CDR3 protein: CASSYVADLPGNTIYF
J gene: TRBJ1-2; D gene: -; clone size: once; V gene: TRBV4-1; CDR3 length: 14; CDR3 DNA: TGCGCCAGCAGCCAAGACCCAGGGCCCTATGGCTACACCTTC; CDR3 protein: CASSQDPGPYGYTF
J gene: TRBJ1-5; D gene: -; clone size: -; V gene: TRBV19; CDR3 length: 13; CDR3 DNA: TGTGCCAGTAGAGGGGCAGGCAATCAGCCCCAGCATTTT; CDR3 protein: CASRGAGNQPQHF
J gene: TRBJ2-7; D gene: TRBD2; clone size: -; V gene: TRBV6-6; CDR3 length: 14; CDR3 DNA: TGTGCCAGCAGTTACGAGGGGCGGGGGAGCGAGCAGTACTTC; CDR3 protein: CASSYEGRGSEQYF
J gene: TRBJ1-4; D gene: -; clone size: -; V gene: TRBV4-2; CDR3 length: 16; CDR3 DNA: TGTGCCAGCAGCCCACAGGGATTGTCTTCTAATGAAAAACTGTTTTTT; CDR3 protein: CASSPQGLSSNEKLFF
J gene: TRBJ1-1; D gene: -; clone size: -; V gene: TRBV5-1; CDR3 length: 14; CDR3 DNA: TGCGCCAGCAGCTCCGGGACTCTCAACACTGAAGCTTTCTTT; CDR3 protein: CASSSGTLNTEAFF
J gene: TRBJ1-5; D gene: TRBD1; clone size: -; V gene: TRBV18; CDR3 length: 16; CDR3 DNA: TGTGCCAGCTCACCGAATCCAGGGGGAAACGGTCAGCCCCAGCATTTT; CDR3 protein: CASSPNPGGNGQPQHF
J gene: TRBJ2-4; D gene: TRBD1; clone size: -; V gene: TRBV7-3; CDR3 length: 13; CDR3 DNA: TGTGCCAGCAGCAGCGGACAGGAGGACATTCAGTACTTC; CDR3 protein: CASSSGQEDIQYF
J gene: TRBJ1-6; D gene: TRBD1; clone size: -; V gene: TRBV5-8; CDR3 length: 17; CDR3 DNA: TGTGCCAGCAGCTCAAACTTCGGGACAGGCCATAATTCACCCCTCCACTTT; CDR3 protein: CASSSNFGTGHNSPLHF
J gene: TRBJ1-2; D gene: TRBD1; clone size: -; V gene: TRBV30; CDR3 length: 15; CDR3 DNA: TGTGCCTGGAGTATCGCGGGACAGGGGGCCGGGGGCTACACCTTC; CDR3 protein: CAWSIAGQGAGGYTF
J gene: TRBJ1-1; D gene: -; clone size: once; V gene: TRBV11-2; CDR3 length: 15; CDR3 DNA: TGTGCCAGCAGCCCGCGGGGCGGGGGACGGGCTGAAGCTTTCTTT; CDR3 protein: CASSPRGGGRAEAFF
J gene: TRBJ1-1; D gene: -; clone size: -; V gene: TRBV2; CDR3 length: 14; CDR3 DNA: TGTGCCAGCAGTGAAGTTCCCGGGAACACTGAAGCTTTCTTT; CDR3 protein: CASSEVPGNTEAFF
J gene: TRBJ1-2; D gene: -; clone size: -; V gene: TRBV10-3; CDR3 length: 13; CDR3 DNA: TGTGCCATCAGTGGGACATACCTGGAGGGCTACACCTTC; CDR3 protein: CAISGTYLEGYTF
J gene: TRBJ1-2; D gene: TRBD1; clone size: -; V gene: TRBV4-3; CDR3 length: 14; CDR3 DNA: TGCGCCAGCAGCCAACGGACAGGCCGGAGTGGCTACACCTTC; CDR3 protein: CASSQRTGRSGYTF
J gene: TRBJ2-5; D gene: -; clone size: once; V gene: TRBV7-2; CDR3 length: 13; CDR3 DNA: TGTGCCAGCAGCTTACGGGGAAAAGAGACCCAGTACTTC; CDR3 protein: CASSLRGKETQYF
J gene: TRBJ2-2; D gene: -; clone size: -; V gene: TRBV11-3; CDR3 length: 15; CDR3 DNA: TGTGCCAGCAGCTTAGTGGCGGGCCTGCCTGGGGAGCTGTTTTTT; CDR3 protein: CASSLVAGLPGELFF
J gene: TRBJ1-1; D gene: -; clone size: -; V gene: TRBV7-2; CDR3 length: 15; CDR3 DNA: TGTGCCAGCAGCTTCCCCCGGGGACATGGACTTATAGCTTTCTTT; CDR3 protein: CASSFPRGHGLIAFF
J gene: TRBJ1-1; D gene: -; clone size: -; V gene: TRBV27; CDR3 length: 14; CDR3 DNA: TGTGCCAGCAGTTTGGACAGAGTAAACACTGAAGCTTTCTTT; CDR3 protein: CASSLDRVNTEAFF
J gene: TRBJ2-3; D gene: TRBD2; clone size: -; V gene: TRBV9; CDR3 length: 16; CDR3 DNA: TGTGCCAGCAGCGTAGGGACTAGCGGGGGAGGATATACGCAGTATTTT; CDR3 protein: CASSVGTSGGGYTQYF
J gene: TRBJ1-1; D gene: -; clone size: -; V gene: TRBV2; CDR3 length: 12; CDR3 DNA: TGTGCCAGCAGTGGGGGAGTAGCTGAAGCTTTCTTT; CDR3 protein: CASSGGVAEAFF
J gene: TRBJ2-1; D gene: TRBD2; clone size: once; V gene: TRBV7-3; CDR3 length: 18; CDR3 DNA: TGTGCCAGCAGCCAAATTCGTGGACTAGCTCAGGGAGGGAATGAGCAGTTCTTC; CDR3 protein: CASSQIRGLAQGGNEQFF
J gene: TRBJ2-5; D gene: TRBD1; clone size: -; V gene: TRBV5-1; CDR3 length: 15; CDR3 DNA: TGCGCCAGCAGCTTGGAGACAGGGGTCCAAGAGACCCAGTACTTC; CDR3 protein: CASSLETGVQETQYF
J gene: TRBJ1-2; D gene: -; clone size: -; V gene: TRBV6-5; CDR3 length: 16; CDR3 DNA: TGTGCCAGCAGTTACTTTCGAAAGACAGAAAACTATGGCTACACCTTC; CDR3 protein: CASSYFRKTENYGYTF
J gene: TRBJ2-7; D gene: TRBD1; clone size: -; V gene: TRBV9; CDR3 length: 16; CDR3 DNA: TGTGCCAGCAGCATATCGACCGGGACAGGGCCCTACGAGCAGTACTTC; CDR3 protein: CASSISTGTGPYEQYF
J gene: TRBJ1-4; D gene: -; clone size: -; V gene: TRBV6-5; CDR3 length: 15; CDR3 DNA: TGTGCCAGCAGTTACTTTACTGGGGCTGGTGAAAAACTGTTTTTT; CDR3 protein: CASSYFTGAGEKLFF
J gene: TRBJ2-5; D gene: TRBD2; clone size: -; V gene: TRBV30; CDR3 length: 14; CDR3 DNA: TGTGCCTGGAGTGTTACTAGCGCCAAGGAGACCCAGTACTTC; CDR3 protein: CAWSVTSAKETQYF
J gene: TRBJ1-4; D gene: TRBD1; clone size: once; V gene: TRBV7-2; CDR3 length: 14; CDR3 DNA: TGTGCCAGCCGAACGGGAGGGACAGGGAAAAAACTGTTTTTT; CDR3 protein: CASRTGGTGKKLFF
J gene: TRBJ2-3; D gene: TRBD1; clone size: -; V gene: TRBV27; CDR3 length: 14; CDR3 DNA: TGTGCCAGCAGTAGGGGACAGAACACAGATACGCAGTATTTT; CDR3 protein: CASSRGQNTDTQYF
J gene: TRBJ2-3; D gene: TRBD1; clone size: -; V gene: TRBV7-3; CDR3 length: 16; CDR3 DNA: TGTGCCAGCAGCTTTAGGGGGACAGGGGCGGGGGATACGCAGTATTTT; CDR3 protein: CASSFRGTGAGDTQYF
J gene: TRBJ1-6; D gene: TRBD1; clone size: -; V gene: TRBV19; CDR3 length: 16; CDR3 DNA: TGTGCCAGTAGTCTCGGACAGGCCCTCTTGAATTCACCCCTCCACTTT; CDR3 protein: CASSLGQALLNSPLHF
J gene: TRBJ1-5; D gene: TRBD1; clone size: -; V gene: TRBV7-2; CDR3 length: 14; CDR3 DNA: TGTGCCAGCAGCTTTCGAGGACAGGGTCAGCCCCAGCATTTT; CDR3 protein: CASSFRGQGQPQHF
J gene: TRBJ1-2; D gene: -; clone size: -; V gene: TRBV5-6; CDR3 length: 13; CDR3 DNA: TGTGCCAGCACTCTGGGCCGCTCCTATGGCTACACCTTC; CDR3 protein: CASTLGRSYGYTF
J gene: TRBJ1-2; D gene: -; clone size: -; V gene: TRBV30; CDR3 length: 15; CDR3 DNA: TGTGCCTGGAGTGTAGCGTCCCCTTCCTTCTATGGCTACACCTTC; CDR3 protein: CAWSVASPSFYGYTF
J gene: TRBJ1-4; D gene: -; clone size: -; V gene: TRBV30; CDR3 length: 14; CDR3 DNA: TGTGCCTGGAGTGTAGTACGGTTTAATGAAAAACTGTTTTTT; CDR3 protein: CAWSVVRFNEKLFF
J gene: TRBJ2-5; D gene: TRBD2; clone size: -; V gene: TRBV11-3; CDR3 length: 16; CDR3 DNA: TGTGCCAGCAGCTTAGGGACTAGCGGGGGGGCTGAGACCCAGTACTTC; CDR3 protein: CASSLGTSGGAETQYF
J gene: TRBJ2-1; D gene: TRBD2; clone size: -; V gene: TRBV30; CDR3 length: 16; CDR3 DNA: TGTGCCTGGAGTGGGCGCGCGGGGGGCGGCTACAATGAGCAGTTCTTC; CDR3 protein: CAWSGRAGGGYNEQFF
J gene: TRBJ2-7; D gene: -; clone size: -; V gene: TRBV6-5; CDR3 length: 12; CDR3 DNA: TGTGCCAGCAGTTACGACACCTACGAGCAGTACTTC; CDR3 protein: CASSYDTYEQYF
J gene: TRBJ1-2; D gene: -; clone size: -; V gene: TRBV19; CDR3 length: 13; CDR3 DNA: TGTGCCAGTAGTACAGGGGTAGGCTATGGCTACACCTTC; CDR3 protein: CASSTGVGYGYTF